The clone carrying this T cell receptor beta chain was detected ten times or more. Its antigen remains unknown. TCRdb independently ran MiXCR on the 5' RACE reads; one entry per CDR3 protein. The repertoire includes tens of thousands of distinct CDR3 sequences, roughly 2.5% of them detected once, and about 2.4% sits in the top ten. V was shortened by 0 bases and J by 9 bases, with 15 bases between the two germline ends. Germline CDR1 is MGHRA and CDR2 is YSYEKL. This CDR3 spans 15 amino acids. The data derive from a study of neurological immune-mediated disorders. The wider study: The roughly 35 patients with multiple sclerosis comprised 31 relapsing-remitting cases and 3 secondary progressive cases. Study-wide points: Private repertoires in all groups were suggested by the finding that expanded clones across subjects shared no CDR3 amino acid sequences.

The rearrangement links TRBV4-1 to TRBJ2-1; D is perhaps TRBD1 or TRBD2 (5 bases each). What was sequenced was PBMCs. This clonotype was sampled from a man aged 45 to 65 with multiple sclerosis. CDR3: CASSQDVREWSEQFF. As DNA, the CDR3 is TGCGCCAGCAGCCAAGATGTCAGGGAGTGGAGTGAGCAGTTCTTC.